This T cell receptor beta chain came from a study of T cell responses to AZD1222 COVID-19 vaccine (dated by TCRdb to about 2021). Background on the whole study: AZD1222 recipients given second doses at about 4 weeks or at about 12 weeks were pooled, since spike-specific TCR depth and breadth were not found to differ between the two schedules. Trial participants were enrolled by age into subgroups of 18-55, 56-69 and 70-plus years, and approximately 150, 30 and 60 TCR-sequenced participants, respectively, were included in these subgroups. TCR sequencing covered roughly 230 trial participants: 200 to 220 given two doses of AZD1222 and about 26 given two doses of MenACWY control vaccine. Broad study findings and their caveats: Participants were mostly white British and included more females than males, and it was suggested by the authors that clonal diversity may have been underestimated. After two AZD1222 doses, both the breadth and the depth of spike-specific TCRs were significantly higher than at day 0 and than in MenACWY recipients. Epitopes outside the regions mutated in the B.1.351 and B.1.1.7 variants were reportedly recognized by nearly half of the unique spike-specific TCRs. Conclusions about previously exposed vaccinees are limited because only six or seven AZD1222 recipients were SARS-CoV-2 seropositive at baseline. CD4 TCRs associated with the vaccine covered the entire spike protein, and the dominant responses were in regions 160-218 and 743-854. No day 14 peak-response samples were available, so repertoires were characterized only after the peak T cell response. In the small 56-69-year group, the increase in depth fell short of significance, most likely because of low power.

Points on this clone: The specificity of this receptor is unknown. Per-base qualities were not stored, and no clone one base away is much larger.

The CDR3 regions of human TCRbeta chains were analyzed by immunosequencing. On the study's bioinformatics: TCRs in the repertoires were matched against a reference library of SARS-CoV-2-specific TCRs that had been generated with the MIRA antigen-specificity platform. Breadth was defined as the fraction of unique TCRs that were SARS-CoV-2-associated, and depth was defined as the fraction of total T cells that were SARS-CoV-2-associated. Each spike-specific TCR was assigned to its reactive spike region and to a CD4 or CD8 class using the MIRA data. Log10-transformed breadth and depth values were compared by one-way ANOVA with Sidak's multiple comparisons tests. As stored in TCRdb, this immuneACCESS dataset retains in-frame rearrangements with V and J assigned. A fraction of the clones does not appear; measured against another copy, unresolved V genes explain less than half of the discrepancy, and the remainder lacks a known reason. That table furnishes V, J and clone size, whereas the DNA furnished D and trimming. Here the sample has approximately 120,000 clones; about 90% occur a single time. The ten largest clonotypes hold roughly 7% of the sample.

Based on the germline V gene, the CDR1 and CDR2 sequences are SGDLS and YYNGEE. Counted from cysteine to phenylalanine, this CDR3 has 15 amino acids. The entry retains the CDR3 DNA only, 45 bases that are in frame from base 1. V and J are trimmed by 4 bases and 2 bases, and the gene matches miss 6 bases of the junction. This specimen's time point label, per the study, means: baseline before first vaccination. Vaccinee samples were obtained from the UK trials COV001 and COV002, which included a single-blind randomized controlled phase 2/3 trial of AZD1222 (ChAdOx1 nCoV-19) in healthy adults. For TCRbeta chain sequencing, PBMC samples from trial participants were taken at day 0 and at day 28 after the second dose.

This sequence was found in an adult in good health. The chain couples TRBV9 to TRBJ1-2; 9 central bases correspond to TRBD1. Sequencing was performed on peripheral blood, taken on day 0 of AZD1222 vaccination. The CDR3 region: CASSRDGTGNYGYTF. The DNA sequence reads TGTGCCAGCAGCAGAGACGGGACAGGGAACTATGGCTACACCTTC. The CDR3, completed at both ends by the reference TRBV9 and TRBJ1-2 genes, gives the full variable domain DSGVTQTPKHLITATGQRVTLRCSPRSGDLSVYWYQQSLDQGLQFLIQYYNGEERAKGNILERFSAQQFPDLHSELNLSSLELGDSALYFCASSRDGTGNYGYTFGSGTRLTVV.